A selection of T cell receptor beta chains follows, all from one sample in a study of T cell responses to AZD1222 COVID-19 vaccine. TCRdb's table, derived via immunoSEQ multiplex PCR, lists solely in-frame clones and lacks some. This sample has nearly 95,000 clones, with approximately 92% found just once. Specimen: peripheral blood, collected 28 days after the second AZD1222 dose. These receptors were collected from an adult who received the AZD1222 COVID-19 vaccine. Each CDR3 is given with its conserved first and last residue. A D gene is named only where the DNA matches it firmly. Expanded clones get a size class; other rows say once, few or many, or leave the size out.

TRBD2 - TRBJ2-2 TRBV9 CASSPPVASGRRETGELFF TGTGCCAGCAGCCCTCCGGTGGCTAGCGGGAGGCGGGAAACCGGGGAGCTGTTTTTT
- - TRBJ1-2 TRBV7-7 CASTPPETGNSGYTF TGTGCTAGCACACCCCCCGAGACAGGCAACTCGGGCTACACCTTC
TRBD2 - TRBJ2-3 TRBV9 CASSPSGLAGVPGLDTQYF TGTGCCAGCAGCCCTAGCGGGCTAGCGGGAGTCCCGGGTTTGGATACGCAGTATTTT
- - TRBJ2-1 TRBV18 CASSPPPDMLLDEQFF TGTGCCAGCTCACCACCCCCGGACATGCTTCTAGATGAGCAGTTCTTC
- - TRBJ1-2 TRBV2 CASIQGGSYGYTF TGTGCCAGCATCCAAGGTGGGAGCTATGGCTACACCTTC
- - TRBJ2-1 TRBV9 CASSDLLGLGNNEQFF TGTGCCAGCAGCGATTTATTGGGCCTAGGGAACAATGAGCAGTTCTTC
TRBD1 - TRBJ2-3 TRBV9 CASSSLTGLSTDTQYF TGTGCCAGCAGCTCGCTGACAGGGTTGAGCACAGATACGCAGTATTTT
- - TRBJ1-1 TRBV30 CAWSLRSGTEAFF TGTGCCTGGAGTTTACGCAGTGGCACTGAAGCTTTCTTT
- - TRBJ2-3 TRBV5-1 CASSLEAALGTDTQYF TGCGCCAGCAGCTTGGAGGCAGCACTAGGCACAGATACGCAGTATTTT
TRBD1 - TRBJ2-7 TRBV11-2 CASSPSTGSYEQYF TGTGCCAGCAGCCCATCGACAGGGTCCTACGAGCAGTACTTC
- - TRBJ2-7 TRBV10-3 CAIGPAYEQYF TGTGCCATCGGTCCAGCCTACGAGCAGTACTTC
- few TRBJ1-6 TRBV6-5 CASRRRTVRDSPLHF TGTGCCAGCAGGAGACGGACAGTGAGGGATTCACCCCTCCACTTT
- - TRBJ2-5 TRBV15 CATSRDHPGQETQYF TGTGCCACCAGCAGAGATCACCCAGGCCAAGAGACCCAGTACTTC
- - TRBJ2-7 TRBV20-1 CSARKTYEQYF TGCAGTGCCAGAAAGACCTACGAGCAGTACTTC
TRBD1 - TRBJ2-1 TRBV10-3 CAISEQLTGSNEQFF TGTGCCATCAGTGAGCAGTTGACAGGGTCCAATGAGCAGTTCTTC
- - TRBJ1-2 TRBV30 CACPDFLRNYGYTF TGTGCCTGTCCCGACTTCCTTCGCAACTATGGCTACACCTTC
- - TRBJ2-7 TRBV6-6 CASSYSQGRIPYEQYF TGTGCCAGCAGTTACTCCCAGGGTAGGATCCCCTACGAGCAGTACTTC
- - TRBJ2-5 TRBV6-5 CASSPSGETQYF TGTGCCAGCAGCCCCAGCGGAGAGACCCAGTACTTC
TRBD2 - TRBJ2-5 TRBV7-9 CASEKLMGLAGETQYF TGTGCCAGCGAGAAATTAATGGGACTAGCGGGAGAGACCCAGTACTTC
TRBD1 once TRBJ2-1 TRBV29-1 CSVEDRTGEQFF TGCAGCGTTGAAGATAGGACAGGTGAGCAGTTCTTC
TRBD1 - TRBJ1-2 TRBV29-1 CSVEEGGGFYGYTF TGCAGCGTTGAAGAAGGGGGCGGCTTCTATGGCTACACCTTC
- - TRBJ2-3 TRBV30 CAWSVSDEDTQYF TGTGCCTGGAGTGTATCTGACGAAGATACGCAGTATTTT
- - TRBJ2-3 TRBV7-3 CASSVGQLESTDTQYF TGTGCCAGCAGCGTCGGACAGCTAGAGAGCACAGATACGCAGTATTTT
TRBD1 - TRBJ1-2 TRBV5-1 CASSPDREAGYTF TGCGCCAGCAGCCCGGACAGGGAAGCAGGCTACACCTTC
TRBD1 few TRBJ2-7 TRBV7-2 CASRPTTGAEQYF TGTGCCAGCAGACCCACAACAGGGGCCGAGCAGTACTTC
TRBD2 - TRBJ2-3 TRBV7-3 CASSPTGTSGGTDTQYF TGTGCCAGCAGCCCCACCGGGACTAGCGGTGGAACAGATACGCAGTATTTT
TRBD1 - TRBJ2-1 TRBV10-3 CAISEFMQTGAVSYNEQFF TGTGCCATCAGTGAATTTATGCAAACAGGGGCGGTCTCCTACAATGAGCAGTTCTTC
TRBD1 - TRBJ1-4 TRBV10-1 CASDRENEKLFF TGCGCCAGCGACAGGGAGAATGAAAAACTGTTTTTT
- - TRBJ1-2 TRBV6-5 CASTPGGGDYGYTF TGTGCCAGCACCCCGGGTGGAGGAGACTATGGCTACACCTTC
- once TRBJ1-6 TRBV3-1/TRBV3-2 CASSRQDSPLHF TGTGCCAGCAGCCGTCAGGATTCACCCCTCCACTTT
TRBD1 - TRBJ1-1 TRBV7-8 CASRQSPFRGRTEAFF TGTGCCAGCAGGCAATCCCCGTTCAGGGGGCGCACTGAAGCTTTCTTT
- - TRBJ1-1 TRBV2 CASTLSAGMNTEAFF TGTGCCAGCACCCTGTCCGCAGGGATGAACACTGAAGCTTTCTTT
- once TRBJ2-1 TRBV19 CASSIDLEIQQFF TGTGCCAGTAGTATAGATCTCGAGATACAGCAGTTCTTC
- - TRBJ2-3 TRBV10-3 CAISEHQAVVARTDTQYF TGTGCCATCAGTGAGCACCAAGCTGTGGTAGCGCGCACAGATACGCAGTATTTT
- - TRBJ2-7 TRBV28 CASIPQFSAEQYF TGTGCCAGCATCCCACAGTTCTCAGCCGAGCAGTACTTC
- - TRBJ1-3 TRBV6-5 CASREAYSSGNTIYF TGTGCCAGCAGGGAGGCTTATTCCTCTGGAAACACCATATATTTT
TRBD1 - TRBJ1-1 TRBV2 CASIRGQGNTEAFF TGTGCCAGCATTAGGGGGCAGGGGAACACTGAAGCTTTCTTT
- - TRBJ2-7 TRBV6-1 CASSELGAAGQYF TGTGCCAGCAGTGAATTGGGGGCCGCCGGGCAGTACTTC
- - TRBJ2-1 TRBV5-6 CASSLKARSNEQFF TGTGCCAGCAGCTTGAAGGCCAGAAGCAATGAGCAGTTCTTC
- - TRBJ2-1 TRBV12-3/TRBV12-4 CASSPTSNEQFF TGTGCCAGCAGCCCGACTAGTAATGAGCAGTTCTTC
TRBD1 once TRBJ1-3 TRBV27 CASRRGTDSGNTIYF TGTGCCAGCAGGCGCGGGACAGACTCTGGAAACACCATATATTTT